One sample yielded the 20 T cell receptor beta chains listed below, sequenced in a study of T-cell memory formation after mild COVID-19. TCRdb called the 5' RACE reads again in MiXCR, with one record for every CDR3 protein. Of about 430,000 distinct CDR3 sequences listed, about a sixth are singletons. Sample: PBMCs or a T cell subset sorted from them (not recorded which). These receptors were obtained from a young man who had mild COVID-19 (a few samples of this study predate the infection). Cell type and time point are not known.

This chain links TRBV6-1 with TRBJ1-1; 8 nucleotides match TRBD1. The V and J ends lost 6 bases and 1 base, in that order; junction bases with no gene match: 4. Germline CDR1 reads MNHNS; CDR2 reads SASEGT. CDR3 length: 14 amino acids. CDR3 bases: TGTGCCAGCAGGGGGGACAGGAAGAACACTGAAGCTTTCTTT. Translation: CASRGDRKNTEAFF.

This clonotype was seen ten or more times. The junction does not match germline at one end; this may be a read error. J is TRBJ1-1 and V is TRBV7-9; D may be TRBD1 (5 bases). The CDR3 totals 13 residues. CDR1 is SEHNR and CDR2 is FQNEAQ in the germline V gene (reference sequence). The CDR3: CIARRDANTEAFF. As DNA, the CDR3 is TGCATCGCACGGAGGGACGCAAACACTGAAGCTTTCTTT.

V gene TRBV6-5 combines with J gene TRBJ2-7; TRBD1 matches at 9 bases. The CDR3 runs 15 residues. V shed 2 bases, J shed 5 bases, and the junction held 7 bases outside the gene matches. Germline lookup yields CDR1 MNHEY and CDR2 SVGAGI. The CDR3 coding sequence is TGTGCCAGCAGTTACGGGACAGGGACATCCGACGAGCAGTACTTC. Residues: CASSYGTGTSDEQYF.

The CDR3 loop reads CASSPGTEAFYEQYV. CDR3 sequence (DNA): TGTGCCAGCTCACCCGGGACGGAGGCATTTTACGAGCAGTACGTC. The rearrangement links TRBV18 to TRBJ2-7; tentatively, D is TRBD1 or TRBD2 (5 bases each). Trimming stripped 3 bases from V and 4 bases from J, with 16 bases between. This CDR3 comprises 15 residues. Germline V gene lookup returns CDR1 KGHSH and CDR2 LQKENI.

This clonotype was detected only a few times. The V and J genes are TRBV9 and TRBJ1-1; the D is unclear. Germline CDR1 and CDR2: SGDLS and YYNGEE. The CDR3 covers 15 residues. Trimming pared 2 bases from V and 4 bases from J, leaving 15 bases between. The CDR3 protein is CASSVEPNGVTEAFF. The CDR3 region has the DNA TGTGCCAGCAGCGTGGAGCCCAATGGGGTCACTGAAGCTTTCTTT.

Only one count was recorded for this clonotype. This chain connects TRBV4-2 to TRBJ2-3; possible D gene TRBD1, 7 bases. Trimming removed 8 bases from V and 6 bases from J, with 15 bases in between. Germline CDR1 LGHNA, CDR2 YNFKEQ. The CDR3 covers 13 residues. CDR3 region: CASRDRAGDTQYF. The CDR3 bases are TGTGCCAGCCGCGACAGGGCGGGGGATACGCAGTATTTT.

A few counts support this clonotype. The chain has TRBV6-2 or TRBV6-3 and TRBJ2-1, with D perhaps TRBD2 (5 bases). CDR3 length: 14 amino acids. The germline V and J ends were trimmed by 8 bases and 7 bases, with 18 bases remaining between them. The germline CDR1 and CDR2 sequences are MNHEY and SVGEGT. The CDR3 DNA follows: TGTGCCAGCGTCCGAGGAGAGGGTGTGAATGAGCAGTTCTTC. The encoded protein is CASVRGEGVNEQFF.

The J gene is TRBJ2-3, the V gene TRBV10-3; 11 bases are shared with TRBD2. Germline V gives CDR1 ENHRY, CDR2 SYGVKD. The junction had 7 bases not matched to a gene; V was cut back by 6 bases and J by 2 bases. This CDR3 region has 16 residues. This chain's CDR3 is CAIRPGTSGYTDTQYF. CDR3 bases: TGTGCCATCAGACCGGGGACTAGCGGTTACACAGATACGCAGTATTTT.

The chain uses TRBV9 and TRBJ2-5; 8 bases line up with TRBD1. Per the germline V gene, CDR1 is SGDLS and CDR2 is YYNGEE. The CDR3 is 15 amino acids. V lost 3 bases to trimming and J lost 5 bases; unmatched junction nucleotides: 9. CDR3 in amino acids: CASSEEQGGGETQYF. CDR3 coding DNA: TGTGCCAGCAGCGAGGAACAGGGGGGAGGTGAGACCCAGTACTTC.

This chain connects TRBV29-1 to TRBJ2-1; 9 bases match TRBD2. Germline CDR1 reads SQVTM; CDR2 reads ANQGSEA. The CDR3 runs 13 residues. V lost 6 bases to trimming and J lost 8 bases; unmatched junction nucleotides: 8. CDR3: CSVKREADDEQFF. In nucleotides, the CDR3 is TGCAGCGTAAAGCGGGAGGCGGACGATGAGCAGTTCTTC.

The CDR3 loop is CASSFSTNTEAFF. DNA of the CDR3: TGTGCCAGCAGCTTTTCCACGAACACTGAAGCTTTCTTT. V gene TRBV7-9 combines with J gene TRBJ1-1; D unresolved. This CDR3 has 13 amino acids. CDR1 and CDR2 (germline): SEHNR, FQNEAQ (reference sequence). The V end lost 3 bases, the J end lost 1 base, and 6 bases lay between the germline ends. The whole variable domain, remainder taken from reference TRBV7-9 and TRBJ1-1, is DTGVSQNPRHKITKRGQNVTFRCDPISEHNRLYWYRQTLGQGPEFLTYFQNEAQLEKSRLLSDRFSAERPKGSFSTLEIQRTEQGDSAMYLCASSFSTNTEAFFGQGTRLTVV.

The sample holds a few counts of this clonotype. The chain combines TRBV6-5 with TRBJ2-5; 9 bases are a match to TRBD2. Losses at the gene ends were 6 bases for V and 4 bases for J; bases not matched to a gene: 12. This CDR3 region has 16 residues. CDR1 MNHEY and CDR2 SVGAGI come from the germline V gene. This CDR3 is CASRNVGRGGTETQYF. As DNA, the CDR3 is TGTGCCAGCAGGAACGTGGGGCGGGGGGGTACAGAGACCCAGTACTTC.

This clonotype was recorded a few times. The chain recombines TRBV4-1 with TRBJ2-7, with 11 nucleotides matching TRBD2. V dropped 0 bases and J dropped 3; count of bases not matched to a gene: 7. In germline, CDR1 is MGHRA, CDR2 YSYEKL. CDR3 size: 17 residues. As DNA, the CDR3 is TGCGCCAGCAGCCAAGATAGCGGGGGGGCTCTCGACTACGAGCAGTACTTC. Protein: CASSQDSGGALDYEQYF.

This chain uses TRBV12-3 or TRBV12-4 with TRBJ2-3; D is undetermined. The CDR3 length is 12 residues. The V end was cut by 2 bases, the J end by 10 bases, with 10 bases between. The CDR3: CASSLQASAQYF. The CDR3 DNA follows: TGTGCCAGCAGTTTACAAGCATCGGCGCAGTATTTT.

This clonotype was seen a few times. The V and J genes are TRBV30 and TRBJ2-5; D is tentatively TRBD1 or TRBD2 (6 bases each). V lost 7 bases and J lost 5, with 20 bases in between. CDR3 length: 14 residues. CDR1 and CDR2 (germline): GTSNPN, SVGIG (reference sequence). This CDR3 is CASGTQRRDETQYF. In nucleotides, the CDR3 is TGTGCCTCAGGGACACAAAGGAGGGACGAGACCCAGTACTTC. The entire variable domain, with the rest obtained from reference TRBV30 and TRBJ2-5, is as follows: SQTIHQWPATLVQPVGSPLSLECTVEGTSNPNLYWYRQAAGRGLQLLFYSVGIGQISSEVPQNLSASRPQDRQFILSSKKLLLSDSGFYLCASGTQRRDETQYFGPGTRLLVL.

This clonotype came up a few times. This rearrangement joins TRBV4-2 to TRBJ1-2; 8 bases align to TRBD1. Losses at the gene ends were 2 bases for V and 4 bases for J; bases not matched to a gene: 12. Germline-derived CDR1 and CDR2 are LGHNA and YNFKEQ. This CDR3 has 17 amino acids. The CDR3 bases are TGTGCCAGCAGCCAACATCACAGGGGGAGACTAAGCTATGGCTACACCTTC. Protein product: CASSQHHRGRLSYGYTF.

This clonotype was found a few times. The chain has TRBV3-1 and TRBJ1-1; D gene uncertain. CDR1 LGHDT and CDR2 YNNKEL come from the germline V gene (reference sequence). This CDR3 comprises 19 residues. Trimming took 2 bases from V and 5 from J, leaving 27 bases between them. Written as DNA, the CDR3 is TGTGCCAGCAGCCAAAACCAGCCCTTCTCCAGAGTCTTGGGGACTGAAGCTTTCTTT. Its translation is CASSQNQPFSRVLGTEAFF.

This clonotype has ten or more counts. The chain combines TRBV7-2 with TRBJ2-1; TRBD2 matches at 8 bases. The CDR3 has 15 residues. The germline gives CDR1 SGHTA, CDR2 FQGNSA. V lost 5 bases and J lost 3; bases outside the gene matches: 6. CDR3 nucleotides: TGTGCCAGCAGCATTTCGGGACTAGTCTACAATGAGCAGTTCTTC. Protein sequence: CASSISGLVYNEQFF.

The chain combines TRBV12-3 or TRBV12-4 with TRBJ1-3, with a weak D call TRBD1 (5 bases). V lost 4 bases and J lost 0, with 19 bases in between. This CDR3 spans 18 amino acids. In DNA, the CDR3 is TGTGCCAGCAGTTCCCGAGGGCTTGGGGCTCGCTCTGGAAACACCATATATTTT. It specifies CASSSRGLGARSGNTIYF.

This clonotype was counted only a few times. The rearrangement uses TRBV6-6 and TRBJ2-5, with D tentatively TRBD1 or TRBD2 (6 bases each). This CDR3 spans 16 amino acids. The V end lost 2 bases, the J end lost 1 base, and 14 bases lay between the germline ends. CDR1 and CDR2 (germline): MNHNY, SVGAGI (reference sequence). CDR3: CASSYREGGTQETQYF. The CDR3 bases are TGTGCCAGCAGTTACCGGGAAGGGGGGACCCAAGAGACCCAGTACTTC.